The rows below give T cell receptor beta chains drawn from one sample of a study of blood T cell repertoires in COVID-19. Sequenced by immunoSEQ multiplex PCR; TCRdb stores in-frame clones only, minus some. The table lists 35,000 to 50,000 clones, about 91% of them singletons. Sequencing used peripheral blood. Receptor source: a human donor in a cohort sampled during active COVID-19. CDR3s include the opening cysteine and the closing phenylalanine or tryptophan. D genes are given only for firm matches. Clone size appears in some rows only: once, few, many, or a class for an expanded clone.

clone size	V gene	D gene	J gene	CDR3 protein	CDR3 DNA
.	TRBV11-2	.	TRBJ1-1	CASSPAGTEAFF	TGTGCCAGCAGCCCCGCCGGCACTGAAGCTTTCTTT
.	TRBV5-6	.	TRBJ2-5	CASSLGSGGTQYF	TGTGCCAGCAGCTTAGGGTCCGGAGGGACCCAGTACTTC
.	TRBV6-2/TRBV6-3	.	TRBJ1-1	CASSTGGISAFF	TGTGCCAGCAGTACTGGGGGGATATCGGCTTTCTTT
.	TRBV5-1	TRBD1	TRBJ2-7	CASSLAGTGGYEQYF	TGCGCCAGCAGCTTGGCAGGTACAGGGGGGTACGAGCAGTACTTC
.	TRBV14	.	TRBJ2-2	CASRPGQGAGEDTGELFF	TGTGCCAGCAGGCCCGGACAGGGTGCGGGGGAGGACACCGGGGAGCTGTTTTTT
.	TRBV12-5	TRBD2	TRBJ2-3	CASATGGTDTQYF	TGTGCTAGTGCCACGGGGGGGACAGATACGCAGTATTTT
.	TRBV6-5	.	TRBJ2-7	CASMQGPLYEQYF	TGTGCCAGCATGCAGGGTCCCCTTTACGAGCAGTACTTC
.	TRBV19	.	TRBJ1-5	CAGAVAGNQPQHF	TGTGCGGGTGCGGTTGCAGGGAATCAGCCCCAGCATTTT
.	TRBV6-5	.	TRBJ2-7	CASTKQGYEQYF	TGTGCCAGCACCAAACAGGGCTACGAGCAGTACTTC
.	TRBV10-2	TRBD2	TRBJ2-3	CASSKLAGTTDTQYF	TGCGCCAGCAGTAAACTAGCGGGGACCACAGATACGCAGTATTTT
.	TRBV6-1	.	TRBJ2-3	CASSENLSGRNTDTQYF	TGTGCCAGCAGTGAAAATCTTAGCGGACGGAACACAGATACGCAGTATTTT
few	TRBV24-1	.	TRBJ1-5	CATSDSLGNQPQHF	TGTGCCACCTCGGACAGCCTTGGCAATCAGCCCCAGCATTTT
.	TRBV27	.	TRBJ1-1	CASREGYRENTEAFF	TGTGCCAGCAGAGAGGGGTACAGGGAGAACACTGAAGCTTTCTTT
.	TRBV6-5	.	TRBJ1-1	CASSSTGRNTEAFF	TGTGCCAGCAGCTCTACAGGGAGGAACACTGAAGCTTTCTTT
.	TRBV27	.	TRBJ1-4	CASSLTTIRDGNEKLFF	TGTGCCAGCAGTTTAACTACCATCAGGGATGGCAATGAAAAACTGTTTTTT
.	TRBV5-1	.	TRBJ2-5	CASSLIPGQETQYF	TGCGCCAGCAGCTTGATCCCAGGGCAAGAGACCCAGTACTTC
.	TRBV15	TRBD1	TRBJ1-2	CATSRERGQGYGYTF	TGTGCCACCAGCAGAGAGAGGGGGCAGGGCTATGGCTACACCTTC
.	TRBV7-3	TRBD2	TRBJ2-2	CASSRGGSGGPNTGELFF	TGTGCCAGCAGCCGAGGCGGGAGCGGGGGCCCGAACACCGGGGAGCTGTTTTTT
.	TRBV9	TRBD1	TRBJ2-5	CASSVSHGTGEETQYF	TGTGCCAGCAGCGTCTCGCACGGGACAGGGGAAGAGACCCAGTACTTC
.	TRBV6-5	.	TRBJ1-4	CASREGRASEKLFF	TGTGCCAGCAGGGAGGGACGGGCTAGTGAAAAACTGTTTTTT
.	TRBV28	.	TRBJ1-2	CASSLRHHGYTF	TGTGCCAGCAGTTTAAGACACCATGGCTACACCTTC
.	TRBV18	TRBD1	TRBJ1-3	CASSLDRGYGNTIYF	TGTGCCAGCTCACTCGACAGGGGGTATGGAAACACCATATATTTT
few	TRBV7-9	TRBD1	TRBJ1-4	CASSSLLRGRTNEKLFF	TGTGCCAGCAGCTCCCTGCTTAGGGGGCGCACTAATGAAAAACTGTTTTTT
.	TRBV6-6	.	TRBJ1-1	CASSPERLLYTEAFF	TGTGCCAGCAGTCCCGAGAGGTTACTATACACTGAAGCTTTCTTT
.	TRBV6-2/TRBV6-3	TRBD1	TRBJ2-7	CASSSPGQGLTYEQYF	TGTGCCAGCAGCTCTCCGGGACAGGGATTAACCTACGAGCAGTACTTC
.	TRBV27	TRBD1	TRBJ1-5	CASSLRQGNQPQHF	TGTGCCAGCAGTCTACGACAGGGTAATCAGCCCCAGCATTTT
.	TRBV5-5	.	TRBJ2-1	CASRPRDNSQPPVYNEQFF	TGTGCCAGCAGACCACGGGACAACTCTCAACCCCCGGTCTACAATGAGCAGTTCTTC
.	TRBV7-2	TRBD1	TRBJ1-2	CASSLVSGGQGINGYTF	TGTGCCAGCAGCTTAGTTTCAGGGGGACAGGGAATTAATGGCTACACCTTC
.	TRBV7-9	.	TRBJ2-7	CASSTTFLLDEQYF	TGTGCCAGCAGCACGACCTTTCTTCTAGACGAGCAGTACTTC
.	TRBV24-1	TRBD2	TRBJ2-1	CATSDPSGGAYNEQFF	TGTGCCACCAGTGATCCGAGCGGGGGGGCCTACAATGAGCAGTTCTTC
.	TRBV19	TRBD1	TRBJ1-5	CASSPWDRVSNQPQHF	TGTGCCAGTAGTCCCTGGGACAGGGTGAGCAATCAGCCCCAGCATTTT
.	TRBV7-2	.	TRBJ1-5	CASSSLAYSNQPQHF	TGTGCCAGCAGCTCCCTAGCTTATAGCAATCAGCCCCAGCATTTT
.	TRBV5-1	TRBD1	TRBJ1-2	CASSISGGPNYSNYGYTF	TGCGCCAGCAGCATCTCAGGGGGGCCCAACTACTCTAACTATGGCTACACCTTC
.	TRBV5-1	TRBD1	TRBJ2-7	CASSPGQGALGSYEQYF	TGCGCCAGCAGCCCGGGACAGGGAGCCTTAGGCTCCTACGAGCAGTACTTC
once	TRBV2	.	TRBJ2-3	CASSADFGSTDTQYF	TGTGCCAGCAGCGCGGACTTTGGGAGCACAGATACGCAGTATTTT
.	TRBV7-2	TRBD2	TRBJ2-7	CASSQAGTSLSYEQYF	TGTGCCAGCAGTCAAGCGGGGACTAGCCTCTCCTACGAGCAGTACTTC
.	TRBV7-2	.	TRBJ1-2	CASRPTGANYGYTF	TGTGCCAGCAGGCCCACAGGAGCTAACTATGGCTACACCTTC
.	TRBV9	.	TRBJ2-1	CASSPSLGEQFF	TGTGCCAGCAGCCCGAGTCTCGGGGAGCAGTTCTTC
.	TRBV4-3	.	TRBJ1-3	CASSQAITRSGNTIYF	TGCGCCAGCAGCCAAGCTATAACCCGCTCTGGAAACACCATATATTTT
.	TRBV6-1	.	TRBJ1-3	CASSEAHGGSSGNTIYF	TGTGCCAGCAGTGAAGCACACGGAGGATCCTCTGGAAACACCATATATTTT
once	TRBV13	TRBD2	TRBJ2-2	CASSLLAGGPAAGELFF	TGTGCCAGCAGCTTACTAGCGGGAGGGCCAGCGGCCGGGGAGCTGTTTTTT
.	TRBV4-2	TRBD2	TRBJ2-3	CASSQASGGADTQYF	TGTGCCAGCAGCCAAGCTAGCGGGGGGGCAGATACGCAGTATTTT
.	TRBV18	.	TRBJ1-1	CASSSRGGVNTEAFF	TGTGCCAGCTCATCCCGGGGGGGAGTAAACACTGAAGCTTTCTTT
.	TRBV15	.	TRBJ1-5	CATSREGRSQGNQPQHF	TGTGCCACCAGCAGAGAAGGCAGGTCACAAGGCAATCAGCCCCAGCATTTT
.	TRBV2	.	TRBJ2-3	CASSRRGPTDTQYF	TGTGCCAGCAGTAGGCGGGGGCCCACAGATACGCAGTATTTT
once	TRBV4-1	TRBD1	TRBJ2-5	CASSQRIDRGQVETQYF	TGCGCCAGCAGCCAACGGATCGACAGGGGCCAGGTCGAGACCCAGTACTTC
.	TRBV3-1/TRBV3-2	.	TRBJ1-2	CASSPQGGYGYTF	TGTGCCAGCAGCCCGCAGGGCGGCTATGGCTACACCTTC
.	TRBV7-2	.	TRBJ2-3	CASSLGGTDTQYF	TGTGCCAGCAGCCTCGGGGGCACAGATACGCAGTATTTT
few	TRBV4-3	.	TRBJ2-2	CASSQETGNTGELFF	TGCGCCAGCAGCCAAGAGACAGGGAACACCGGGGAGCTGTTTTTT
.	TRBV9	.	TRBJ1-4	CASSVAEGGANEKLFF	TGTGCCAGCAGCGTAGCGGAGGGGGGGGCTAATGAAAAACTGTTTTTT
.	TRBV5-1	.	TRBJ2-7	CASSLEATYEQYF	TGCGCCAGCAGCTTGGAAGCGACCTACGAGCAGTACTTC
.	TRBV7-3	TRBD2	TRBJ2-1	CASSSTSGGANEQFF	TGTGCCAGCAGCTCGACTAGCGGGGGGGCCAATGAGCAGTTCTTC
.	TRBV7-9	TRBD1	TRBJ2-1	CASSSGGGQGAHEQFF	TGTGCCAGCAGCTCAGGAGGGGGACAGGGGGCGCATGAGCAGTTCTTC
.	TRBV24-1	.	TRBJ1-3	CATSDLSRSGNTIYF	TGTGCCACCAGTGATTTGAGCAGGTCTGGAAACACCATATATTTT
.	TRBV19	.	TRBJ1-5	CASRLGVSNQPQHF	TGTGCCAGTCGCCTTGGAGTTAGCAATCAGCCCCAGCATTTT